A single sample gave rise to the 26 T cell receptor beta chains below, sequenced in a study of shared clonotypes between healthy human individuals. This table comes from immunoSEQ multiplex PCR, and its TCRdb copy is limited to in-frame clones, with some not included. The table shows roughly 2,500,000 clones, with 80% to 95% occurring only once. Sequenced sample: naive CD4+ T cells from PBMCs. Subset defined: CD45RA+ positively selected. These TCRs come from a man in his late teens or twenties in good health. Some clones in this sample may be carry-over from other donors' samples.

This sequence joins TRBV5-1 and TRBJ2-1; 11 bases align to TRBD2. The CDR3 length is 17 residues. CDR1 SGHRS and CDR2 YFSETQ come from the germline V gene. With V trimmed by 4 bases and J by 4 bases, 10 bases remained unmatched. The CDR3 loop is CASSLGPGLADYNEQFF. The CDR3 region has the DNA TGCGCCAGCAGCCTCGGACCGGGACTAGCGGATTACAATGAGCAGTTCTTC.

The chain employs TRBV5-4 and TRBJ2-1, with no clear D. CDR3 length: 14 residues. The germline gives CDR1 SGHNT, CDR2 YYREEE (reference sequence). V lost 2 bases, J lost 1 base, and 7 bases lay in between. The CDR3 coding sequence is TGTGCCAGCAGCTTCCAGAATTCCTACAATGAGCAGTTCTTC. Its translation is CASSFQNSYNEQFF.

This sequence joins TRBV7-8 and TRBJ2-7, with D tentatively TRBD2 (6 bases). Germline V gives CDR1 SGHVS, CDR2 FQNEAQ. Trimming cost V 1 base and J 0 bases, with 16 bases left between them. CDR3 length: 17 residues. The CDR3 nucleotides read TGTGCCAGCAGCTTAGGGGCGGGGCGGGCAATCTCCTACGAGCAGTACTTC. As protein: CASSLGAGRAISYEQYF.

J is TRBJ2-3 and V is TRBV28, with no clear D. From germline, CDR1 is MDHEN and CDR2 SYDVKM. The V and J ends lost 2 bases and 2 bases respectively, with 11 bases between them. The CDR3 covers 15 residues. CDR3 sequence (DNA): TGTGCCAGCAGTTTAGGCGACGGTTACACAGATACGCAGTATTTT. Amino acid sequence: CASSLGDGYTDTQYF.

The CDR3 loop reads CASISLRSSYEQYF. The DNA for the CDR3 is TGTGCCAGCATCTCCCTAAGGAGCTCCTACGAGCAGTACTTC. The V call is TRBV7-2, the J call TRBJ2-7; the D is unclear. V gave up 7 bases and J gave up 0 bases, with 13 bases separating them. The CDR3 spans 14 residues. Germline CDR1 is SGHTA and CDR2 is FQGNSA.

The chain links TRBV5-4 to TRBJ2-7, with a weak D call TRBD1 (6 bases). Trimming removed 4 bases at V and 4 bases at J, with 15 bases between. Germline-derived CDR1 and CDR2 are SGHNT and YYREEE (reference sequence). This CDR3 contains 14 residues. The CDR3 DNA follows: TGTGCCAGCAGCCAGACAGGCCGCGGGTACGAGCAGTACTTC. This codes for CASSQTGRGYEQYF.

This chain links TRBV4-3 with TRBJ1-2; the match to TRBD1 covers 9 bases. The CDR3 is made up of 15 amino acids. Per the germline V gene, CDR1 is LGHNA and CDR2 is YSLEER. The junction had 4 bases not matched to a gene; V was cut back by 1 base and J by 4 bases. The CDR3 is CASSQGTGVSYGYTF. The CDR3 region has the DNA TGCGCCAGCAGCCAAGGGACAGGGGTGAGCTATGGCTACACCTTC.

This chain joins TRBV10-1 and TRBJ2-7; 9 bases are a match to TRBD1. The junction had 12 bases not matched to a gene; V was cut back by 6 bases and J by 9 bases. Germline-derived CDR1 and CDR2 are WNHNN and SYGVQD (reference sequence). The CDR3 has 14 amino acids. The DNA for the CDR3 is TGCGCCAGCAGCGCGGGGACGGGACAGGGCGCGCAGTACTTC. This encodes CASSAGTGQGAQYF.

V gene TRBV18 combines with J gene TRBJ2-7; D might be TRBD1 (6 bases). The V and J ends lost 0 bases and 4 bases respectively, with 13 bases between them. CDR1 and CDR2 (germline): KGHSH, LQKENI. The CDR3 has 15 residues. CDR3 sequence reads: CASSPPSDRPYEQYF. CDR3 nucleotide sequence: TGTGCCAGCTCACCACCGTCCGACAGGCCTTACGAGCAGTACTTC.

CDR3 coding DNA: TGTGCCAGCAGTATAGCGGGAGAGGTCAATGAGCAGTTCTTC. It encodes CASSIAGEVNEQFF. V and J are TRBV28 and TRBJ2-1, with TRBD2 identical over 9 bases. The junction had 5 bases not matched to a gene; V was cut back by 5 bases and J by 6 bases. The CDR3 runs 14 residues. CDR1 is MDHEN and CDR2 is SYDVKM in the germline V gene.

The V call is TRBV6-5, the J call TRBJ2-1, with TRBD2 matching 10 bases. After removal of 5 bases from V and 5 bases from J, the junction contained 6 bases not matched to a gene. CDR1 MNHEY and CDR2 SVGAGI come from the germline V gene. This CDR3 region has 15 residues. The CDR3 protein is CASSPRLAGDNEQFF. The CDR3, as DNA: TGTGCCAGCAGTCCCCGACTAGCGGGTGACAATGAGCAGTTCTTC.

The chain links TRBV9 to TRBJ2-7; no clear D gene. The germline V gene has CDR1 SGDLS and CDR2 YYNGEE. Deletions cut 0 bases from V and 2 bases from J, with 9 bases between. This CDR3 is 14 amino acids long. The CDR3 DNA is TGTGCCAGCAGCGTAGCGGCGGTCCCCTACGAGCAGTACTTC. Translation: CASSVAAVPYEQYF.

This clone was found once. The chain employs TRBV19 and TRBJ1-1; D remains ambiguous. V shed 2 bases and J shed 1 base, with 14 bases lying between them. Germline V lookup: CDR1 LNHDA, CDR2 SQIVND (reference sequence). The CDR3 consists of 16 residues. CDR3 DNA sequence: TGTGCCAGTAGTATAAGTTATATGCGTCGGAACACTGAAGCTTTCTTT. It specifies CASSISYMRRNTEAFF. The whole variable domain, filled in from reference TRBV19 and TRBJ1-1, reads DGGITQSPKYLFRKEGQNVTLSCEQNLNHDAMYWYRQDPGQGLRLIYYSQIVNDFQKGDIAEGYSVSREKKESFPLTVTSAQKNPTAFYLCASSISYMRRNTEAFFGQGTRLTVV.

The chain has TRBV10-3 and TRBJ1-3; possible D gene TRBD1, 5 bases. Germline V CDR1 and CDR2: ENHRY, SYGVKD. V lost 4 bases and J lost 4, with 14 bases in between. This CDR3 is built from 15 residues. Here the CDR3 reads CAISGGLDRGNTIYF. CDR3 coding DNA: TGTGCCATCAGTGGGGGGTTAGACCGGGGAAACACCATATATTTT.

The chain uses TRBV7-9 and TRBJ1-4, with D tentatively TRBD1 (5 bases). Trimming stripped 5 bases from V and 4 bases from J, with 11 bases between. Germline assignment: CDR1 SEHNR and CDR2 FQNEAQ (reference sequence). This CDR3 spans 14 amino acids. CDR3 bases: TGTGCCAGCAGCCCCCCGGGGGGTAATGAAAAACTGTTTTTT. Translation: CASSPPGGNEKLFF.

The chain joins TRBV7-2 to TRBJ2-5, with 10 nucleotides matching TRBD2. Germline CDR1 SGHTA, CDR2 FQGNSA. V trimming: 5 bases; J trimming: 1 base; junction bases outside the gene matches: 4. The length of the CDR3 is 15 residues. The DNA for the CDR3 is TGTGCCAGCAGCCTACTAGCGGGGATCCAAGAGACCCAGTACTTC. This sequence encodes CASSLLAGIQETQYF.

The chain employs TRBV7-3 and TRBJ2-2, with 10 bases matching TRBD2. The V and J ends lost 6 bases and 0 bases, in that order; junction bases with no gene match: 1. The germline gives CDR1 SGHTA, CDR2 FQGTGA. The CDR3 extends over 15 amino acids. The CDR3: CASRGLASNTGELFF. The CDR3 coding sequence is TGTGCCAGCAGGGGACTAGCGTCGAACACCGGGGAGCTGTTTTTT.

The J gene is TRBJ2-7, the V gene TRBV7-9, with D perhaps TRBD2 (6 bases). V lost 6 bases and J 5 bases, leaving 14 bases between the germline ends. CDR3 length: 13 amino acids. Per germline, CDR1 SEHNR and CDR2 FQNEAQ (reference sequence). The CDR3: CASRPRGLDEQYF. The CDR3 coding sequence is TGTGCCAGCAGGCCACGGGGGTTGGACGAGCAGTACTTC. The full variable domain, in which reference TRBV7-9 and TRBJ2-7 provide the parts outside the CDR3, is DTGVSQNPRHKITKRGQNVTFRCDPISEHNRLYWYRQTLGQGPEFLTYFQNEAQLEKSRLLSDRFSAERPKGSFSTLEIQRTEQGDSAMYLCASRPRGLDEQYFGPGTRLTVT.

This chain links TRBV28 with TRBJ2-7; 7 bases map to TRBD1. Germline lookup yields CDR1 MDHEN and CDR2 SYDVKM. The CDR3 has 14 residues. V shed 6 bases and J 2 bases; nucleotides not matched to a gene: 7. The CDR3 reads CASRRQGDTYEQYF. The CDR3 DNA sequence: TGTGCCAGCAGGCGCCAGGGGGACACCTACGAGCAGTACTTC.

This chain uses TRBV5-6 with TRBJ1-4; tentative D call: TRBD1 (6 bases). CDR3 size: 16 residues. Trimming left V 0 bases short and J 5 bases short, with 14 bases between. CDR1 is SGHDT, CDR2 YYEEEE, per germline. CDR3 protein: CASSLAGALLNEKLFF. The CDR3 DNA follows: TGTGCCAGCAGCTTGGCAGGGGCGTTACTAAATGAAAAACTGTTTTTT.

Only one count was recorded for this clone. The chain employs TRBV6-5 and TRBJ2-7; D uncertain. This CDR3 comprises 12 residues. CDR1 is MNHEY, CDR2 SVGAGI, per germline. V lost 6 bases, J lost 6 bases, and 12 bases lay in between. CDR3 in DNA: TGTGCCAGCAGCAAACAGTTCGGCGAGCAGTACTTC. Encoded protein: CASSKQFGEQYF.

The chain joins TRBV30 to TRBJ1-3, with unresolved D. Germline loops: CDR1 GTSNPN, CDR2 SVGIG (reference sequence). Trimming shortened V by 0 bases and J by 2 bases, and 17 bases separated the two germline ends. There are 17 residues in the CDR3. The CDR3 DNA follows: TGTGCCTGGAGTGTCGGTCAAGGTGTCTGGGCTGGAAACACCATATATTTT. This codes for CAWSVGQGVWAGNTIYF.

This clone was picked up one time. CDR3 in amino acids: CASRNTDTQYF. CDR3 in DNA: TGCGCCAGCAGGAACACAGATACGCAGTATTTT. The V and J genes are TRBV10-2 and TRBJ2-3; D not resolved. CDR3 length: 11 amino acids. Trimming removed 6 bases from V and 2 bases from J, with 3 bases in between. Looked up from germline, CDR1 is WSHSY and CDR2 is SAAADI.

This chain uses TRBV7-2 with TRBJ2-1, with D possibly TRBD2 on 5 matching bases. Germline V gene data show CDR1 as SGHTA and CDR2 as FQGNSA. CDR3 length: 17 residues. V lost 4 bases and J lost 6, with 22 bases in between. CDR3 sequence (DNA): TGTGCCAGCAGCTCTATTGGGAGCGGAACCCTGTCCAATGAGCAGTTCTTC. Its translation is CASSSIGSGTLSNEQFF.

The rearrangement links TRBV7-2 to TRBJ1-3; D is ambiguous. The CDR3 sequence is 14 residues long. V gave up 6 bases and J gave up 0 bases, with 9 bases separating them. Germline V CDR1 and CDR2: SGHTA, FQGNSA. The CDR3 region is CASSPRASGNTIYF. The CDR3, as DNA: TGTGCCAGCAGTCCCCGGGCCTCTGGAAACACCATATATTTT.

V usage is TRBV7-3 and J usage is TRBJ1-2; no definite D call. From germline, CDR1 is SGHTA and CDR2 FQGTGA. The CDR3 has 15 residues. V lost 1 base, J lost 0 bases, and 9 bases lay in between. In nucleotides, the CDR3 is TGTGCCAGCAGCTTAAATCCCGTCGCTAACTATGGCTACACCTTC. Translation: CASSLNPVANYGYTF.